The 18 T cell receptor beta chains below were found in one sample sequenced in a study of high-grade serous ovarian cancer treatment subgroups. Tumor samples were obtained before definitive surgery or chemotherapy. Clones were read by immunoSEQ multiplex PCR, and TCRdb kept only the in-frame ones, dropping some. In the table there are some 33,000 clones, around three quarters of which are singletons. The material sequenced was tumor tissue. All receptors derive from a human donor with high-grade serous ovarian cancer.

The chain has TRBV18 and TRBJ2-1; the match to TRBD2 covers 13 bases. CDR1 KGHSH and CDR2 LQKENI come from the germline V gene. Losses at the gene ends were 2 bases for V and 8 bases for J; bases not matched to a gene: 6. The CDR3 sequence is 16 residues long. The CDR3 coding sequence is TGTGCCAGCTCACCAAAGGGACTAGCGGGATTTTATGAGCAGTTCTTC. It codes for CASSPKGLAGFYEQFF.

V and J are TRBV4-1 and TRBJ2-2; 12 nucleotides line up with TRBD2. CDR1 and CDR2 (germline): MGHRA, YSYEKL. The V segment lost 5 bases and the J segment 4 bases; nucleotides outside the gene matches: 11. The CDR3 totals 18 residues. The CDR3 loop reads CASSEGASGRAVTGELFF. In nucleotides, the CDR3 is TGCGCCAGCAGCGAGGGGGCTAGCGGGAGGGCCGTCACCGGGGAGCTGTTTTTT.

The chain uses TRBV19 and TRBJ2-6; D is uncertain. This CDR3 region has 13 residues. Germline V gene data show CDR1 as LNHDA and CDR2 as SQIVND (reference sequence). V lost 6 bases and J 4 bases, leaving 7 bases between the germline ends. The chain's CDR3 is CASSPAGANVLTF. CDR3 DNA: TGTGCCAGTAGCCCTGCAGGGGCCAACGTCCTGACTTTC.

The rearrangement joins TRBV6-5 to TRBJ2-1, with 10 bases aligning to TRBD2. Germline V gene sequence: CDR1 MNHEY, CDR2 SVGAGI. Trimming at V came to 6 bases and at J to 9 bases, leaving 11 bases not matched to a gene. This CDR3 is built from 15 residues. The CDR3 loop reads CASSTLAGRVGEQFF. CDR3 coding DNA: TGTGCCAGCAGCACACTAGCGGGACGGGTTGGTGAGCAGTTCTTC.

The genes are TRBV5-4 and TRBJ2-7, with D maybe TRBD2 (6 bases). V gave up 2 bases and J gave up 7 bases, with 19 bases separating them. Germline CDR1 SGHNT, CDR2 YYREEE (reference sequence). The CDR3 sequence is 15 residues long. CDR3: CASSLELRELREQYF. The CDR3 DNA is TGTGCCAGCAGCTTAGAACTCCGGGAGCTTCGGGAGCAGTACTTC.

The chain recombines TRBV18 with TRBJ2-5; 9 bases match TRBD2. V lost 8 bases and J lost 5; bases outside the gene matches: 9. The CDR3 consists of 14 residues. Per germline, CDR1 KGHSH and CDR2 LQKENI. This chain's CDR3 is CASARRGGAETQYF. CDR3 nucleotides: TGTGCCAGCGCCAGGCGGGGGGGTGCGGAGACCCAGTACTTC.

The chain links TRBV19 to TRBJ1-1; D is unclear. The CDR3 spans 12 residues. Trimming took 8 bases from V and 8 from J, leaving 15 bases between them. The germline gives CDR1 LNHDA, CDR2 SQIVND (reference sequence). CDR3 in amino acids: CASHRPGEEAFF. The DNA for the CDR3 is TGTGCCAGTCACAGACCCGGGGAGGAAGCTTTCTTT.

In its sample, this clone was seen a few times. The gene calls are TRBV6-1 and TRBJ1-5; a possible D gene is TRBD1 (6 bases). Germline V lookup: CDR1 MNHNS, CDR2 SASEGT. V was trimmed by 4 bases and J by 1 base, leaving 17 bases between them. This CDR3 has 17 residues. The CDR3 sequence is CASSVIRGRVSNQPQHF. For the CDR3, the DNA is TGTGCCAGCAGTGTCATACGGGGGCGCGTAAGCAATCAGCCCCAGCATTTT.

The chain carries TRBV5-1 and TRBJ2-7, with 8 bases identical to TRBD1. The CDR3 is 17 residues long. V gave up 4 bases and J gave up 5 bases; unmatched junction bases: 17. Germline-derived CDR1 and CDR2 are SGHRS and YFSETQ. The CDR3 spells CASSISILRTGFDEQYF. The CDR3 region has the DNA TGCGCCAGCAGCATCTCCATTCTGAGGACAGGGTTCGACGAGCAGTACTTC.

V usage is TRBV7-9 and J usage is TRBJ1-4, with D tentatively TRBD1 (6 bases). The CDR3 is 17 residues long. Germline V gene data show CDR1 as SEHNR and CDR2 as FQNEAQ (reference sequence). V lost 2 bases and J lost 2, with 15 bases in between. CDR3 nucleotides: TGTGCCAGCAGCTTAAAGGGGGTGAGGGCGACTAATGAAAAACTGTTTTTT. Residues: CASSLKGVRATNEKLFF.

The DNA of the CDR3 is TGTGCCAGTCGAGACCCGGCGGGGGCCAACGTCCTGACTTTC. Encoded protein: CASRDPAGANVLTF. This rearrangement joins TRBV19 to TRBJ2-6, with D hard to call. The CDR3 contains 14 residues. Between the trimmed V and J ends, which lost 8 bases and 4 bases, there was a span of 12 bases. The germline gives CDR1 LNHDA, CDR2 SQIVND (reference sequence). Filled out from reference TRBV19 and TRBJ2-6, the complete variable domain reads DGGITQSPKYLFRKEGQNVTLSCEQNLNHDAMYWYRQDPGQGLRLIYYSQIVNDFQKGDIAEGYSVSREKKESFPLTVTSAQKNPTAFYLCASRDPAGANVLTFGAGSRLTVL.

This clone was seen only a few times. This sequence joins TRBV16 and TRBJ1-2; TRBD1 is a possible D gene (5 bases). Germline CDR1 reads KGHSY; CDR2 reads FQNENV. V was clipped by 0 bases and J by 4 bases, with 12 bases between them. CDR3 size: 15 residues. The CDR3 DNA follows: TGTGCCAGCAGCCAATCGGGGCTGGGGACCTATGGCTACACCTTC. Residues: CASSQSGLGTYGYTF.

In this sample, this clone turned up a few times. The chain links TRBV10-3 to TRBJ1-2, with 7 bases that match TRBD1. Trimming cost V 7 bases and J 8 bases; bases outside gene matches: 19. The CDR3 length is 16 residues. Looked up from germline, CDR1 is ENHRY and CDR2 is SYGVKD. This chain's CDR3 is CAITPEETGSMTGYTF. The DNA of the CDR3 is TGTGCCATCACCCCCGAGGAGACAGGGAGTATGACGGGCTACACCTTC.

The chain joins TRBV15 to TRBJ2-3; D not resolved. The V gene lost 1 base and the J gene lost 2 bases, with 13 bases spanning the gap. The CDR3 length is 16 residues. Germline V gene sequence: CDR1 LNHNV, CDR2 YYDKDF (reference sequence). DNA of the CDR3: TGTGCCACCAGCAGAGGTCGCGGTGGGGTCACAGATACGCAGTATTTT. Translated, it gives CATSRGRGGVTDTQYF.

The rearrangement links TRBV19 to TRBJ2-3; D gene uncertain. The CDR3 has 16 amino acids. The ends were cut back, 5 bases at V and 5 bases at J, with 20 bases in the middle. Germline V gene data show CDR1 as LNHDA and CDR2 as SQIVND (reference sequence). The CDR3 here is CASSPSSAPVIDTQYF. The CDR3 region has the DNA TGTGCCAGTAGTCCCTCGTCGGCCCCAGTTATAGATACGCAGTATTTT.

V gene TRBV5-6 combines with J gene TRBJ1-2, with 9 bases that match TRBD1. CDR3 length: 16 amino acids. Germline CDR1 reads SGHDT; CDR2 reads YYEEEE. J gave up 8 bases and V 7 bases, and 18 bases lay outside the gene matches. This chain's CDR3 is CASCQYQQGAFVGYTF. The CDR3, as DNA: TGTGCCAGCTGCCAATACCAACAGGGGGCGTTTGTAGGCTACACCTTC.

The V and J genes are TRBV4-1 and TRBJ1-1; perhaps TRBD1 as D (5 bases). The germline V and J ends were trimmed by 1 base and 8 bases, with 11 bases remaining between them. CDR1 is MGHRA, CDR2 YSYEKL, per germline. The CDR3 sequence is 13 residues long. Written as DNA, the CDR3 is TGCGCCAGCAGCCAAGTTACGGGACTCGAAGCTTTCTTT. Translating gives CASSQVTGLEAFF.

CDR3 bases: TGTGCCAGCAAGGTCAGTCGGAGGAGCTCCTACAATGAGCAGTTCTTC. Its protein is CASKVSRRSSYNEQFF. V is TRBV6-6 and J is TRBJ2-1, with a weak D call TRBD2 (5 bases). The CDR3 runs 16 residues. V lost 7 bases, J lost 0 bases, and 16 bases lay in between. Germline CDR1 reads MNHNY; CDR2 reads SVGAGI (reference sequence).